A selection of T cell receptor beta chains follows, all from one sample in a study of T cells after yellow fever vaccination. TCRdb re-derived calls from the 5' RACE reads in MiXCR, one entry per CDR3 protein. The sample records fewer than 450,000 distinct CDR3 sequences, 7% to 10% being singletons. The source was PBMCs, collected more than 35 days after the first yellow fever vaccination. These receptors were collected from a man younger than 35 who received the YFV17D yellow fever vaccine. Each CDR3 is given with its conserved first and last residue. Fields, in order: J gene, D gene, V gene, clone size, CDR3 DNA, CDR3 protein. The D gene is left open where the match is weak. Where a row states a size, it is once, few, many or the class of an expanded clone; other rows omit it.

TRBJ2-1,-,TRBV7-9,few,TGTGCCAGCAGCCATTGGGGGGCTAGCGGCTCCTACAATGAGCAGTTCTTC,CASSHWGASGSYNEQFF
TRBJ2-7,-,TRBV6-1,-,TGTGCCAGCAGCCCACTTTACCAGTCTTTACGGGGGGAGCAGTACTTC,CASSPLYQSLRGEQYF
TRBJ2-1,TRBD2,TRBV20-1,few,TGCAGTGCTAGTACCTTTAGCGGGGTCTCCTACAATGAGCAGTTCTTC,CSASTFSGVSYNEQFF
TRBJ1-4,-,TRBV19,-,TGTGCCAGTAGTCCGGCGTGGGGGGCGACTAATGAAAAACTGTTTTTT,CASSPAWGATNEKLFF
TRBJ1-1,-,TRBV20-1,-,TGCAGTGCTAGAGGTCCCGGGACCCCAGCTTTCTTT,CSARGPGTPAFF
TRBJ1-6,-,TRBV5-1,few,TGCGCCAGCAACTTCGGACTGGGGGAAAACTCTCTTTCACCCCTCCACTTT,CASNFGLGENSLSPLHF
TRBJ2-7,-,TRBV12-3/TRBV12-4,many,TGTGCCAGCAGCCCCCGGGTCAGAGGCTCCTACGAGCAGTACTTC,CASSPRVRGSYEQYF
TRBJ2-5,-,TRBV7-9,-,TGTGCCAGCAGCTTCAGCTTGTACGAGACCCAGTACTTC,CASSFSLYETQYF
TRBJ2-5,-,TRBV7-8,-,TGTGCCAGCAGCACCTACTCAGGGGAGGGAGAGACCCAGTACTTC,CASSTYSGEGETQYF
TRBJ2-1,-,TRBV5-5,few,TGTGCCAGCAGCCCCACCCCACTCGTGAGCCTCCTCAATGAGCAGTTCTTC,CASSPTPLVSLLNEQFF
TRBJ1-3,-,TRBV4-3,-,TGCGCCAGCAGCCAAGAGCCCTTCTCTGGAAACACCATATATTTT,CASSQEPFSGNTIYF
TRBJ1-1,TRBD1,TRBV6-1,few,TGTGCCAGCCGGACAGGGGGTAGGTCGGAAGCTTTCTTT,CASRTGGRSEAFF
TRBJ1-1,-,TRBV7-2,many,TGTGCCAGCAACAACAGGGTAGACACTGAAGCTTTCTTT,CASNNRVDTEAFF
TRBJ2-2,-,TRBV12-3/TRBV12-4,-,TGTGCCAGCAGGCGACAGGTCGCCGGGGAGCTGTTTTTT,CASRRQVAGELFF
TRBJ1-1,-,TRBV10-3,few,TGTGCCATCAGGGACGGGGGGCAGGGCGGCACTGAAGCTTTCTTT,CAIRDGGQGGTEAFF
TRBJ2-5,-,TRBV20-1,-,TGCAGTGCTAGAGATCGGGTGGAGCCCCAGTACTTC,CSARDRVEPQYF
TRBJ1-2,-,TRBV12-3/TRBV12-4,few,TGTGCCAGCAGTTTGTCCCAGGTGGGGCAGGCTTATGGCTACACCTTC,CASSLSQVGQAYGYTF
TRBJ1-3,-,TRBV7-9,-,TGTGCCAGCAGCCCAATAACGACCGGAGCGAGAGGAAACACCATATATTTT,CASSPITTGARGNTIYF
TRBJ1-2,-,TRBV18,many,TGTGCCAGCTCACCGATACCCATGGGATTTGCGGTTAACTATGGCTACACCTTC,CASSPIPMGFAVNYGYTF
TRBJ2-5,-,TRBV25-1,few,TGTGCCAGCAGTGGAGGGTACCAAGAGACCCAGTACTTC,CASSGGYQETQYF
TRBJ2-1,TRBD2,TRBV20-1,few,TGCAGTGCTAGAGGCCTGGCTAGCGGGGGATCCTACAATGAGCAGTTCTTC,CSARGLASGGSYNEQFF
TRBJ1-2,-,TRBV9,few,TGTGCCAGCAGCGCTCACAGAGAACTATACTATGGCTACACCTTC,CASSAHRELYYGYTF
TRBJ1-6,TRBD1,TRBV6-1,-,TGTGCCAGCAGTGGGACAGGGGGCAAGAATTCACCCCTCCACTTT,CASSGTGGKNSPLHF
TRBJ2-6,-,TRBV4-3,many,TGCGCCAGCACCCGGGGGGACAGCAGCTCTGGGGCCAACGTCCTGACTTTC,CASTRGDSSSGANVLTF
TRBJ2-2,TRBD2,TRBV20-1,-,TGCAGTGCTGGCGGGGGGGCAACCGGGGAGCTGTTTTTT,CSAGGGATGELFF
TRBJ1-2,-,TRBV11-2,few,TGTGCCAGCAGCCACCCGCCGGGACTTTGGGCAGCTAACTATGGCTACACCTTC,CASSHPPGLWAANYGYTF